This T cell receptor beta chain was identified during a study of CD8+ T cells in alopecia areata. Study-level results: It was lesional scalp, especially alopecia totalis/universalis, that showed higher clonality than normal scalp. There were also resident alphabeta T cells of normal skin sequenced in scalp samples. Patients showed less clear TCR sequence sharing than mice, possibly partly because of HLA diversity.

Extracted from the samples, RNA was reverse transcribed into cDNA to serve as the sequencing template. Only in-frame clones appear in the TCRdb table, and some are missing; sequencing was by immunoSEQ multiplex PCR. The table lists over 150,000 clones, 50% to 70% of them singletons. PBMCs, the starting material, were the source of sorted CD4+ and CD8+ T cells. V dropped 3 bases and J dropped 0; count of bases not matched to a gene: 6. The CDR3 consists of 16 residues. Germline V gene lookup returns CDR1 SGHKS and CDR2 YYEKEE (reference sequence). This clone was picked up a small number of times. Its cognate antigen is unknown.

This TCR came from a human donor with alopecia areata. This chain links TRBV5-5 with TRBJ2-7; 10 bases map to TRBD1. The sequences come from CD4+ T cells sorted from blood, collected at week 0. The CDR3 region has the DNA TGTGCCAGCAGCTCGCCGGGACAGGGGTCCTCCTACGAGCAGTACTTC. This sequence encodes CASSSPGQGSSYEQYF.